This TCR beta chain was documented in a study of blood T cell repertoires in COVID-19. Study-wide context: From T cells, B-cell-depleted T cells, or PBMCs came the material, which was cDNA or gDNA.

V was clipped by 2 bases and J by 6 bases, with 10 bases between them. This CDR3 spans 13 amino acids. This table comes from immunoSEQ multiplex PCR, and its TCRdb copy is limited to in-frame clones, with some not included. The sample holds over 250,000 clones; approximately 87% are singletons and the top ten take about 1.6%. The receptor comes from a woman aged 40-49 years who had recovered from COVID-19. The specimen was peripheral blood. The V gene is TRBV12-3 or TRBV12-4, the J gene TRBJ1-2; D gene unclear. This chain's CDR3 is CASSLTVRDGYTF. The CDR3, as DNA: TGTGCCAGCAGTTTAACCGTGAGGGATGGCTACACCTTC.